The clone carrying this T cell receptor (beta chain) was picked up a small number of times. Its matching antigen is unknown. Germline and junction disagree at one end, which may indicate a read error. The source of the sample is a study of cytomegalovirus exposure and HLA in healthy donors. General observations from the study: Earlier findings revealed that most TCR beta V segments proved productive either about 90% or about 30% of the time.

60 Vbeta and 13 Jbeta primers were used in PCR. Only in-frame clones appear in the TCRdb table, and some are missing; sequencing was by immunoSEQ multiplex PCR. The table lists about 150,000 clones, about 73% of them singletons, with under 15% in the top ten. This clonotype was obtained from a woman between 50 and 59 years old in good health and CMV-seropositive. The source material was PBMCs.

Here the CDR3 reads CASSLARGGYSNQPQHF. For the CDR3, the DNA is TGTGCTAGCAGCTTAGCAAGAGGGGGCTATAGCAATCAGCCCCAGCATTTT. The chain is built from TRBV7-7 and TRBJ1-5; 7 nucleotides agree with TRBD1. CDR1 SSHAT and CDR2 FNYEAQ come from the germline V gene (reference sequence). The CDR3 covers 17 residues.